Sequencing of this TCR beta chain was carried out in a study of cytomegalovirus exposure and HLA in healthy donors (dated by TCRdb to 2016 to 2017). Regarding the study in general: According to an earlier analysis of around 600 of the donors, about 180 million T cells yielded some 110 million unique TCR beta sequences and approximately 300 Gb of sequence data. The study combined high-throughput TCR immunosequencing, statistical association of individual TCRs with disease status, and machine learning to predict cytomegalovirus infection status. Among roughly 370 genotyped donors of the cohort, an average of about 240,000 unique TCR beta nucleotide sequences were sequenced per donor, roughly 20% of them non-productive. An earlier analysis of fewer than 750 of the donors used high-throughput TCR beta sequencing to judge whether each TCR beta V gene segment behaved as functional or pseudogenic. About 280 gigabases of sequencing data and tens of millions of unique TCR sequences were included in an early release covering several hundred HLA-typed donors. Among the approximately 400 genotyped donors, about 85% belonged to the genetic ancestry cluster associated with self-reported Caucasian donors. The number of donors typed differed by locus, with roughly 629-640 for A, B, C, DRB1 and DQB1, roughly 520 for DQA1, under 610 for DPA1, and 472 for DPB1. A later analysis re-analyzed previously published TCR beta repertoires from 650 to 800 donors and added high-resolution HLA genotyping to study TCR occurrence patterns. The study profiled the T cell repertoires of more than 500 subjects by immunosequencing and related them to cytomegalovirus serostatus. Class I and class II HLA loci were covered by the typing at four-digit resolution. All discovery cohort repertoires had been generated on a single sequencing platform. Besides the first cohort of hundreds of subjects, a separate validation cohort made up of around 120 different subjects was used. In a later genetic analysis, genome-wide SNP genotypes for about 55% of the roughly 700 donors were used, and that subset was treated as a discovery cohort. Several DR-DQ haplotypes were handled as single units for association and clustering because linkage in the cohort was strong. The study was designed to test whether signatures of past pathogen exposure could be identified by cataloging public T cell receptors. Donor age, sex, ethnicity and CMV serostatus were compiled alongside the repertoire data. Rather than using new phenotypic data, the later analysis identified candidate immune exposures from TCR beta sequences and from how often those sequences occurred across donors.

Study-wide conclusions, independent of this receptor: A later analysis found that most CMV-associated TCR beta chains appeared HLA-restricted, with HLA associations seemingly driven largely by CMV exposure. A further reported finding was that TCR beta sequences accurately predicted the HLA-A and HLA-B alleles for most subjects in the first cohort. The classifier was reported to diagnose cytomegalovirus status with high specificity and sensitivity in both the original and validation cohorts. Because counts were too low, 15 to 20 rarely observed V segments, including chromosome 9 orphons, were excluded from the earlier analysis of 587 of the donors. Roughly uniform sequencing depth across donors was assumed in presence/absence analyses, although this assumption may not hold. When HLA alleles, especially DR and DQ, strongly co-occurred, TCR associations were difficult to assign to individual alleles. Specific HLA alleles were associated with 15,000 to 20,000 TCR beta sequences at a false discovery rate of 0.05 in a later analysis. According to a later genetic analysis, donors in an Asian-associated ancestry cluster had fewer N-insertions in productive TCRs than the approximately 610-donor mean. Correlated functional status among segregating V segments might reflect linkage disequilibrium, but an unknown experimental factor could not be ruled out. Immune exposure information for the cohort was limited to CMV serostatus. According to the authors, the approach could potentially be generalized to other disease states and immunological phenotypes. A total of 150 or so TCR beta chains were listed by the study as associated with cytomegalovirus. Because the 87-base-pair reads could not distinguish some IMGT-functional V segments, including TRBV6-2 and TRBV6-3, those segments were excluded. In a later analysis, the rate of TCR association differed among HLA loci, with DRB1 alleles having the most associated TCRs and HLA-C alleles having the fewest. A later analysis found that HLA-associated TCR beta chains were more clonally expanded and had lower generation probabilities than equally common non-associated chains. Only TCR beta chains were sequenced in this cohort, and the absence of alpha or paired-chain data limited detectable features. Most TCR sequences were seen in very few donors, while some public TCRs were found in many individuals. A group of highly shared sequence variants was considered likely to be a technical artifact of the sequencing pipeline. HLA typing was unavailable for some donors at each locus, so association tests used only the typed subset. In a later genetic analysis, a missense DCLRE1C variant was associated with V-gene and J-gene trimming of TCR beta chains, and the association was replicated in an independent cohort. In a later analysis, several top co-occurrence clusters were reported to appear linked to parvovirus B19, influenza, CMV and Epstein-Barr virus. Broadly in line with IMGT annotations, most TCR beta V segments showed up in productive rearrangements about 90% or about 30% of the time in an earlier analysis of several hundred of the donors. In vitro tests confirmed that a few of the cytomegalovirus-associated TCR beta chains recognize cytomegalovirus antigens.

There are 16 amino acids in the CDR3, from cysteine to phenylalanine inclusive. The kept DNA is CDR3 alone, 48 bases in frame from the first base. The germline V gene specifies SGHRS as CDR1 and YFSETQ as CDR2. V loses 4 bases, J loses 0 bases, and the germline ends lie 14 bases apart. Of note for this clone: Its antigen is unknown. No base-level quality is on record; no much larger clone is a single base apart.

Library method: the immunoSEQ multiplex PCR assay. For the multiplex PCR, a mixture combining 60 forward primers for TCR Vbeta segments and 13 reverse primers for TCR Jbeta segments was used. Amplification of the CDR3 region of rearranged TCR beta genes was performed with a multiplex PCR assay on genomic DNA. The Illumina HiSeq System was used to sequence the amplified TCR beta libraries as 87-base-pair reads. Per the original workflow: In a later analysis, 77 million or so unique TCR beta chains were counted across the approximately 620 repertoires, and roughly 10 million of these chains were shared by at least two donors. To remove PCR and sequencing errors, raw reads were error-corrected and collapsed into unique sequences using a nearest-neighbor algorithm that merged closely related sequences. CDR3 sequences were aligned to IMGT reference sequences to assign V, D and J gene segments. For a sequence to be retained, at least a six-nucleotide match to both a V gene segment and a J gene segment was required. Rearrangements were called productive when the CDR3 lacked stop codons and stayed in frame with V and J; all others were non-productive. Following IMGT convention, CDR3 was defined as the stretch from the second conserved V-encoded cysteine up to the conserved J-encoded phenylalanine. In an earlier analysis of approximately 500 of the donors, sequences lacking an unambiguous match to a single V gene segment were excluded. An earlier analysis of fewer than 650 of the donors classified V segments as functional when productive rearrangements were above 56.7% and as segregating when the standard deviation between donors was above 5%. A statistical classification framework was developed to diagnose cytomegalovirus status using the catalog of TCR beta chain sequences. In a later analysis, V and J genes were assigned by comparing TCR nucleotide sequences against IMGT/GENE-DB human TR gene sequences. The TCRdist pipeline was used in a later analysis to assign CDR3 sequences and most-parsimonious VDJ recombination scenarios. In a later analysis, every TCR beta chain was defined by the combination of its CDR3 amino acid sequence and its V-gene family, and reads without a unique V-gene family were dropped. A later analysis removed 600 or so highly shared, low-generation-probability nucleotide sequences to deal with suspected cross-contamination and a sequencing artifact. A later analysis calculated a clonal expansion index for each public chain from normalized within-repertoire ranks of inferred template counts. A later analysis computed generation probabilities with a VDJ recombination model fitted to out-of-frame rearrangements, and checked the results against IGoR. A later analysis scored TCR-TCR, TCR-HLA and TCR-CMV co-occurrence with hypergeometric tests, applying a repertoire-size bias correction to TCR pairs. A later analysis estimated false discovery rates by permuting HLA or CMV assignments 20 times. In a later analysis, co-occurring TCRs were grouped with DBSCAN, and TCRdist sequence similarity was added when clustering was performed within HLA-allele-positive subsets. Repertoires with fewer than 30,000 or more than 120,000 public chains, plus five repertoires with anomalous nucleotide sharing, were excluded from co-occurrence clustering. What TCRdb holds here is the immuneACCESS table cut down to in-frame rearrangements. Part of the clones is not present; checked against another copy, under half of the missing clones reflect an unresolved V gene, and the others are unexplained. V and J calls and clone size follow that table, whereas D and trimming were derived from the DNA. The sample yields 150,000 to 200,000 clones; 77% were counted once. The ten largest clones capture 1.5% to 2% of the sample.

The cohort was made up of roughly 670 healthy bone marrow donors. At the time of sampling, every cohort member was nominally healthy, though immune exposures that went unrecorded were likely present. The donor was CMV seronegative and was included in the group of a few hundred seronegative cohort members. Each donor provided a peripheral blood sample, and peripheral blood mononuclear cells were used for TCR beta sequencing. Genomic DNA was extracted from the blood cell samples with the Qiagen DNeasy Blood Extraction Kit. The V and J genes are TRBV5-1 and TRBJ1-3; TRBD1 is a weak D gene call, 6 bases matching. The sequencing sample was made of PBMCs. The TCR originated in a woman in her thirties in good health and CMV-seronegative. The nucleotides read TGCGCCAGCAGCAGACAGGTCGTGAGCTCTGGAAACACCATATATTTT. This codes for CASSRQVVSSGNTIYF.